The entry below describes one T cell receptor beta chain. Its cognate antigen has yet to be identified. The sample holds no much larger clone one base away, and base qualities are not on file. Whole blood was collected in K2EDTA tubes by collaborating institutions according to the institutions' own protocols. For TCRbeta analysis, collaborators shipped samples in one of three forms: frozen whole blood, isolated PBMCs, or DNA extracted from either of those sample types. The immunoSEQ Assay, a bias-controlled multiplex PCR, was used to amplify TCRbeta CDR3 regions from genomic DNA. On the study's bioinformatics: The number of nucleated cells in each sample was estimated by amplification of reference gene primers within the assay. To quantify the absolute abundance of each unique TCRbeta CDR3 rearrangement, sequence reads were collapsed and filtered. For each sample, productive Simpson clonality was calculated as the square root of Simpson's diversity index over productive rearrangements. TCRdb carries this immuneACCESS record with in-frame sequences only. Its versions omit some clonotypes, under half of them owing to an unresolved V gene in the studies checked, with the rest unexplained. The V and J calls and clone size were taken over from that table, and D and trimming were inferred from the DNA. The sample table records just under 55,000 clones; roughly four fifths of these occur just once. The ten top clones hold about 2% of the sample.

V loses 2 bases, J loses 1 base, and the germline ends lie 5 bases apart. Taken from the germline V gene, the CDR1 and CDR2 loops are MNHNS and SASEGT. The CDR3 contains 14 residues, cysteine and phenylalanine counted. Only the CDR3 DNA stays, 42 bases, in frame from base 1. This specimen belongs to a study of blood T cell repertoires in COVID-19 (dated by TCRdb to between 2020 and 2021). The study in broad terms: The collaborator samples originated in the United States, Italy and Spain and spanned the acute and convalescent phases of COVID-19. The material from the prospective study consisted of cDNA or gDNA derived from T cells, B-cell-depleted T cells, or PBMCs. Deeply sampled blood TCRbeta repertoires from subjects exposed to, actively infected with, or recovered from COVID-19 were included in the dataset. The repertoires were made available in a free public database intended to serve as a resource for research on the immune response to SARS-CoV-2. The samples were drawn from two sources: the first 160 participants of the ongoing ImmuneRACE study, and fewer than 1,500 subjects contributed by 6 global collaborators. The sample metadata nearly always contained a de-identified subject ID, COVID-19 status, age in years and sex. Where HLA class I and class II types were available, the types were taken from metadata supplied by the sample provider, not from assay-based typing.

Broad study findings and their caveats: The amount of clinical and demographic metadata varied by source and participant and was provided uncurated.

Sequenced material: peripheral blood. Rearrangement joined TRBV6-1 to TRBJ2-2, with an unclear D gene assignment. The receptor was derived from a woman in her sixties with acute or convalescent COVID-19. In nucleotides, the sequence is TGTGCCAGCAGTGAAAGACTGAACACCGGGGAGCTGTTTTTT. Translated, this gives CASSERLNTGELFF.